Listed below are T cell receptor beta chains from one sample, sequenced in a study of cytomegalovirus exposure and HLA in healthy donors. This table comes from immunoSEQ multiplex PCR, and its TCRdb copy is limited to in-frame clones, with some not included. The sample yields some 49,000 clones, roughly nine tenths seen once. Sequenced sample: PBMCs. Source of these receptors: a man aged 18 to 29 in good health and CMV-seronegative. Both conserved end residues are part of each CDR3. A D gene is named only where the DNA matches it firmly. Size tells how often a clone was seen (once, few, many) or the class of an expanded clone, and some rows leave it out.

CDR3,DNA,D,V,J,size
CASSLTGFGLAKYNEQFF,TGTGCCAGCAGCTTAACCGGTTTTGGACTAGCGAAGTACAATGAGCAGTTCTTC,TRBD2,TRBV7-3,TRBJ2-1,once
CAISRVGDLSTDTQYF,TGTGCCATCAGTAGGGTCGGGGATCTCAGCACAGATACGCAGTATTTT,.,TRBV10-3,TRBJ2-3,.
CASSGGDNEQFF,TGTGCCAGCAGCGGGGGGGACAATGAGCAGTTCTTC,TRBD2,TRBV4-2,TRBJ2-1,.
CSVRAGSGTGELFF,TGCAGCGTCAGAGCGGGGAGCGGCACCGGGGAGCTGTTTTTT,TRBD2,TRBV29-1,TRBJ2-2,.
CASSPSKTASTTNEKLFF,TGTGCCAGCAGCCCATCGAAGACAGCCTCCACAACTAATGAAAAACTGTTTTTT,.,TRBV4-2,TRBJ1-4,.
CASSDRPYNEQFF,TGTGCCAGCTCAGACAGGCCCTACAATGAGCAGTTCTTC,.,TRBV28,TRBJ2-1,.
CASTTDHRRTGGGELFF,TGTGCCAGCACCACGGACCATAGAAGGACAGGTGGGGGGGAGCTGTTTTTT,TRBD1,TRBV2,TRBJ2-2,.
CASSRDTSGPYEQYF,TGTGCCAGCAGTCGAGATACTAGCGGACCCTACGAGCAGTACTTC,TRBD2,TRBV7-2,TRBJ2-7,.
CASSLTSGRVETQYF,TGTGCCAGCAGTTTGACTAGCGGGAGGGTGGAGACCCAGTACTTC,TRBD2,TRBV28,TRBJ2-5,.
CASSPTGLYYNEQFF,TGTGCCAGCAGCCCAACTGGACTTTACTACAATGAGCAGTTCTTC,.,TRBV28,TRBJ2-1,.
CAWQISLTGSSYNEQFF,TGTGCCTGGCAGATCTCATTGACAGGAAGCTCCTACAATGAGCAGTTCTTC,.,TRBV30,TRBJ2-1,.
CASSLSGTDPRETQYF,TGTGCCAGCAGTTTAAGCGGGACGGACCCCCGAGAGACCCAGTACTTC,TRBD2,TRBV28,TRBJ2-5,.
CASSSLVALTYEQYF,TGTGCCAGCAGTTCACTTGTAGCGCTCACCTACGAGCAGTACTTC,.,TRBV27,TRBJ2-7,.
CASGRGEGQGQYF,TGTGCCAGCGGGAGGGGTGAGGGACAGGGACAGTACTTC,TRBD1,TRBV7-9,TRBJ2-7,.
CASRRQGDYEQYF,TGTGCCAGCAGGCGACAGGGGGACTACGAGCAGTACTTC,TRBD1,TRBV27,TRBJ2-7,once
CASSYNLAGGPLDTQYF,TGTGCCAGCAGCTATAACCTAGCGGGAGGGCCGTTAGATACGCAGTATTTT,TRBD2,TRBV5-5,TRBJ2-3,.
CSVEETGHTGELFF,TGCAGCGTTGAAGAGACAGGACACACCGGGGAGCTGTTTTTT,.,TRBV29-1,TRBJ2-2,once
CASSPGTRPYEQYF,TGTGCCAGCAGCCCCGGGACTCGCCCCTACGAGCAGTACTTC,.,TRBV2,TRBJ2-7,.
CASGPASYEQYF,TGTGCCAGCGGGCCGGCGAGCTACGAGCAGTACTTC,.,TRBV28,TRBJ2-7,.
CSVLSEREVPKKQFF,TGCAGCGTTTTGTCGGAGCGGGAGGTCCCAAAGAAGCAGTTCTTC,TRBD2,TRBV29-1,TRBJ2-1,.
CASTRDRVDEQFF,TGTGCCAGCACCAGGGACAGAGTCGATGAGCAGTTCTTC,TRBD1,TRBV2,TRBJ2-1,.
CASSSPAGEVYYSYEQYF,TGTGCCAGCAGTTCACCCGCGGGAGAAGTTTATTACTCCTACGAGCAGTACTTC,TRBD2,TRBV11-2,TRBJ2-7,.
CASSLYRTGVWDTEAFF,TGCGCCAGCAGCCTCTATAGGACAGGCGTTTGGGACACTGAAGCTTTCTTT,TRBD1,TRBV4-3,TRBJ1-1,few
CAWGGTGNSYEQYF,TGTGCCTGGGGGGGGACAGGGAACTCCTACGAGCAGTACTTC,TRBD1,TRBV30,TRBJ2-7,.